This T cell receptor (beta chain) appears in the sequencing data of a study of Graves' ophthalmopathy and Graves' hyperthyroidism. Across the whole study: Peripheral blood was gathered at first diagnosis, ahead of any treatment whatsoever.

Study observations and caveats: Ophthalmopathy progression was predicted by the model at 60% to 71% sensitivity and 72% to 80% specificity.

Investigators amplified TCR beta CDR3 regions from RNA transcripts. HTBI primers served in a first-round RT-PCR, which a second-round multiplex PCR followed. TCRdb ran MiXCR on the multiplex PCR reads and lists one entry per CDR3 protein. The sample carries roughly 230,000 distinct CDR3 sequences, 20% to 25% recorded once. V shed 4 bases and J 3 bases; nucleotides not matched to a gene: 8. The CDR3 sequence is 15 residues long. Germline CDR1 SGHRS, CDR2 YFSETQ. Diagnoses were established from clinical symptoms, serum thyroxine, TRAb, thyroid ultrasound and orbital computed tomography. A note on this clonotype: Its antigen is unknown.

This TCR came from a woman between 45 and 65 years old with Graves' ophthalmopathy. The material sequenced was peripheral blood. The chain uses TRBV5-1 and TRBJ2-7, with 9 nucleotides matching TRBD1. CDR3 region: CASSAGTGKGYEQYF. DNA for the CDR3: TGCGCCAGCAGCGCCGGGACAGGGAAAGGCTACGAGCAGTACTTC.